The clone carrying this T cell receptor beta chain was seen a few times. Its specificity is not known. This CDR3 region has 17 residues. V trimming: 0 bases; J trimming: 3 bases; junction bases outside the gene matches: 13. Germline V gene data show CDR1 as DFQATT and CDR2 as SNEGSKA (reference sequence). A quantitative 5'-RACE method, one with molecular barcodes, was used to make TCR beta libraries. TCRdb reanalysed the 5' RACE reads using MiXCR and keeps one entry per CDR3 protein. The sample lists around 770,000 distinct CDR3 sequences; about an eighth were seen once. The entry originates in a study of CD8 T cells in ankylosing spondylitis. Study-level points and caveats: CD8+ cells made up the disease-linked clones, which were relatively rare in peripheral blood. A TCR beta motif of eight highly homologous variants appeared characteristic of ankylosing spondylitis blood. A number of the motif variants had already been described in reactive arthritis synovial fluid and blood.

The sample comprised blood, either unsorted or a sorted T cell fraction (not recorded which). This TCR came from a male donor with ankylosing spondylitis. The chain links TRBV20-1 to TRBJ2-7; 8 bases line up with TRBD2. Here the CDR3 DNA reads TGCAGTGCTAGAGACCCGGGGGTGCTAGCGGGCCTCTACGAGCAGTACTTC. Its translation is CSARDPGVLAGLYEQYF.